This is a list of T cell receptor beta chains from one sample in a study of cytomegalovirus exposure and HLA in healthy donors. Sequencing used immunoSEQ multiplex PCR; TCRdb keeps in-frame clones, though not all of them. The profile shows roughly 200,000 clones, around 88% of them singletons. The sequenced sample was PBMCs. The receptors were gathered from a young woman in good health and CMV-seronegative. The CDR3 runs from the conserved cysteine through the conserved F or W. A D gene is named only where the DNA matches it firmly. Rows give clone size only sometimes, using once, few, many, or a class for an expanded clone.

size	D	V	J	DNA	CDR3
NA	NA	TRBV9	TRBJ1-5	TGTGCCAGCAGCGTAGCAGGGAATCAGCCCCAGCATTTT	CASSVAGNQPQHF
NA	NA	TRBV7-2	TRBJ1-5	TGTGCCAGCAGCTCCGGGTCCCTGAATCAGCCCCAGCATTTT	CASSSGSLNQPQHF
few	NA	TRBV7-9	TRBJ1-5	TGTGCCAGCAGCCCCTCAAGAGATAGCAATCAGCCCCAGCATTTT	CASSPSRDSNQPQHF
NA	TRBD2	TRBV9	TRBJ2-7	TGTGCCAGCCCACATTCTAGCGGGAGGGTATACGAGCAGTACTTC	CASPHSSGRVYEQYF
NA	TRBD2	TRBV9	TRBJ2-1	TGTGCCAGCAGCCTAAATAATATCGGGGGGGATTACAATGAGCAGTTCTTC	CASSLNNIGGDYNEQFF
NA	TRBD1	TRBV30	TRBJ1-4	TGTGCCTGGAGTGGAGAGGGGGCGGATGAAAAACTGTTTTTT	CAWSGEGADEKLFF
NA	NA	TRBV7-9	TRBJ2-7	TGTGCCAGCAGCTTGGGCCCTAGCCCCTACGAGCAGTACTTC	CASSLGPSPYEQYF
few	NA	TRBV5-1	TRBJ2-5	TGCGCCAGCAGCTTGGAGGTGGGAGAGGGCGACCAAGAGACCCAGTACTTC	CASSLEVGEGDQETQYF
NA	TRBD1	TRBV5-1	TRBJ2-4	TGCGCCAGCAGCCCGGGGGACAGGGGGAACATTCAGTACTTC	CASSPGDRGNIQYF
NA	TRBD2	TRBV4-3	TRBJ2-2	TGCGCCAGCAGCCAAGGGCCGGCATACGGGGGGTCGGGCGGGGAGCTGTTTTTT	CASSQGPAYGGSGGELFF
NA	NA	TRBV5-1	TRBJ1-1	TGCGCCAGCAGCTTGGCCTCAAGGAGCCGAGCTTTCTTT	CASSLASRSRAFF
NA	TRBD2	TRBV7-3	TRBJ2-3	TGTGCCAGCAGCCCAGGGACTAGCGCGTTCGAGGAGGGCACAGATACGCAGTATTTT	CASSPGTSAFEEGTDTQYF
NA	NA	TRBV4-1	TRBJ2-5	TGCGCCAGCAGCCAAGTCTTTCCGGTCCCTCCTTCGGAGGAGCAGTACTTC	CASSQVFPVPPSEEQYF
NA	TRBD1	TRBV5-1	TRBJ1-2	TGCGCCAGCAGCTTGGGGGGACAGGGGAACCATGGCTACACCTTC	CASSLGGQGNHGYTF
NA	NA	TRBV7-9	TRBJ1-2	TGTGCCAGCAGCTTAGTAGTTTCCATCTATGGCTACACCTTC	CASSLVVSIYGYTF
once	NA	TRBV6-1	TRBJ1-4	TGTGCCAGCCGAAGCGGGACCGGGAACGAAAAACTGTTTTTT	CASRSGTGNEKLFF
NA	NA	TRBV13	TRBJ2-3	TGTGCCAGCAGCCCACCTCGAGCAGATACGCAGTATTTT	CASSPPRADTQYF
NA	NA	TRBV9	TRBJ2-2	TGTGCCAGCAACCCTCGGGGTTTCACGAACACCGGGGAGCTGTTTTTT	CASNPRGFTNTGELFF
NA	NA	TRBV5-4	TRBJ2-2	TGTGCCAGCAGCACCGGACCAGCGGGTTTCGGCACCGGGGAGCTGTTTTTT	CASSTGPAGFGTGELFF
NA	NA	TRBV9	TRBJ2-7	TGTGCCAGCACTAAACGTGAGCAGTACTTC	CASTKREQYF